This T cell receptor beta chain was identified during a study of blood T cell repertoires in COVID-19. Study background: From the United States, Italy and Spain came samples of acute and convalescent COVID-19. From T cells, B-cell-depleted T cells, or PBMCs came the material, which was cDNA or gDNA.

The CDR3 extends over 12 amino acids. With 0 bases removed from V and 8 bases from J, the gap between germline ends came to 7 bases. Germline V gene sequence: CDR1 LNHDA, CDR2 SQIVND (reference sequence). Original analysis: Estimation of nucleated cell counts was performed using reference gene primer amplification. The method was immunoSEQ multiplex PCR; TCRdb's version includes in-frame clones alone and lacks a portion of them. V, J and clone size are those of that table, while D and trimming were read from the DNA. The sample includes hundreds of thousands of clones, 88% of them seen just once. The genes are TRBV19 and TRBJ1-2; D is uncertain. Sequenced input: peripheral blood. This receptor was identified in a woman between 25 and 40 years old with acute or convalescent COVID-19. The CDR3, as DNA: TGTGCCAGTAGTATAGATCGTTTCGGCTACACCTTC. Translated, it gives CASSIDRFGYTF.